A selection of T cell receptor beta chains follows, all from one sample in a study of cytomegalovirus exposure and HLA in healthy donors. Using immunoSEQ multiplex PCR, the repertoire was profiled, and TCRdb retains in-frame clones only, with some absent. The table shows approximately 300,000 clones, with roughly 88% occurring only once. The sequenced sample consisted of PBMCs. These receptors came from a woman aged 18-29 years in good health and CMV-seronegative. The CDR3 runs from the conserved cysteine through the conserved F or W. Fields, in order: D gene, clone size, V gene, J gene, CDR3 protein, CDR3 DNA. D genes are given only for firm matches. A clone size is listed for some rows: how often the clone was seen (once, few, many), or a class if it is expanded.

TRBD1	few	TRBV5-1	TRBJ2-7	CASSLGTGAPYEQYF	TGCGCCAGCAGCTTGGGAACAGGGGCTCCCTACGAGCAGTACTTC
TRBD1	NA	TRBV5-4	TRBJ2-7	CASSWGTGGRYEQYF	TGTGCCAGCAGCTGGGGGACAGGGGGCAGGTACGAGCAGTACTTC
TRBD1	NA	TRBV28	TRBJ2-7	CASSPPGTGVSSYEQYF	TGTGCCAGCAGTCCACCAGGGACAGGGGTAAGCTCCTACGAGCAGTACTTC
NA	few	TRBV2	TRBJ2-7	CASSLESSYEQYF	TGTGCCAGCTCGTTGGAGAGCTCCTACGAGCAGTACTTC
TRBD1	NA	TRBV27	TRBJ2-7	CASSRSLGQGYYEQYF	TGTGCCAGCAGTCGATCCCTAGGACAGGGATACTACGAGCAGTACTTC
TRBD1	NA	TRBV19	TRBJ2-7	CASSREGQGAYEQYF	TGTGCCAGTAGTCGGGAAGGACAGGGGGCGTACGAGCAGTACTTC
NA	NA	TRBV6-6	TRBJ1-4	CASRGTSEKLFF	TGTGCCAGCAGAGGGACAAGTGAAAAACTGTTTTTT
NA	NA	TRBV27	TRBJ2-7	CASSLNSGSGYEQYF	TGTGCCAGCAGTTTAAACAGTGGGAGTGGCTACGAGCAGTACTTC
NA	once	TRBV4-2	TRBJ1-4	CASSQDSGRDWEKLFF	TGTGCCAGCAGCCAAGATTCCGGCAGGGACTGGGAAAAACTGTTTTTT
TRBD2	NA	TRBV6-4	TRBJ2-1	CASAPGGLEYNEQFF	TGTGCCAGCGCCCCCGGGGGACTAGAATACAATGAGCAGTTCTTC
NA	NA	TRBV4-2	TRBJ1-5	CASSQDQGQPQHF	TGTGCCAGCAGCCAAGACCAGGGGCAGCCCCAGCATTTT
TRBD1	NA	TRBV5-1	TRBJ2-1	CASSSQGQPYNEQFF	TGCGCCAGCAGCTCCCAGGGACAGCCTTACAATGAGCAGTTCTTC
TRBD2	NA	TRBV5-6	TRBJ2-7	CASRGLAGEREQYF	TGTGCCAGCAGGGGGCTAGCGGGAGAGCGCGAGCAGTACTTC
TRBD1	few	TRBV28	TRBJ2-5	CASNRDRYQETQYF	TGTGCCAGCAACCGGGACAGATACCAAGAGACCCAGTACTTC
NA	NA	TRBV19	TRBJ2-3	CASSIARGDTQYF	TGTGCCAGTAGTATAGCTCGGGGAGATACGCAGTATTTT
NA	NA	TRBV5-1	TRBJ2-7	CASSLVPGLTYEQYF	TGCGCCAGCAGCTTGGTCCCAGGTTTAACCTACGAGCAGTACTTC
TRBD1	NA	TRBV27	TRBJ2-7	CASSLSVGDRGYYEQYF	TGTGCCAGCAGTTTATCGGTAGGGGACAGGGGGTACTACGAGCAGTACTTC
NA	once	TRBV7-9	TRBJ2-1	CASSPGGYEQFF	TGTGCCAGCAGCCCCGGCGGCTATGAGCAGTTCTTC
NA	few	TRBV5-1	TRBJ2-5	CASSLAGGLGQETQYF	TGCGCCAGCAGCTTGGCGGGGGGCCTGGGCCAAGAGACCCAGTACTTC
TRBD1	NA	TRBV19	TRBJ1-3	CASSTTGVVSGNTIYF	TGTGCCAGTAGTACGACAGGGGTCGTGAGTGGAAACACCATATATTTT
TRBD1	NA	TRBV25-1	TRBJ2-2	CASSGGTGGTGELFF	TGTGCCAGCAGTGGGGGGACAGGGGGCACCGGGGAGCTGTTTTTT
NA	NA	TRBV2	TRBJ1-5	CASSEAGGSNQPQHF	TGTGCCAGCAGTGAAGCAGGGGGTAGCAATCAGCCCCAGCATTTT
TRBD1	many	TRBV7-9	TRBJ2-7	CASSLVTGGEREQYF	TGTGCCAGCAGCTTAGTGACAGGGGGCGAGAGGGAGCAGTACTTC
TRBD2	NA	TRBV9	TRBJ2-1	CASSVGGGQNEQFF	TGTGCCAGCAGCGTAGGGGGAGGGCAGAATGAGCAGTTCTTC